The T cell receptor beta chain under discussion was sequenced for a study of blood T cells in healthy people across ages. A remark on this clonotype: What it binds is not known.

Combining a sample-barcoded 5' primer with a J-beta primer mix, a second PCR ran for about 6 to 12 cycles. TCRdb called the 5' RACE reads again in MiXCR, with one record for every CDR3 protein. The table has approximately 1,000,000 distinct CDR3 sequences, 40% to 45% seen once. Study results and caveats: The long-lived group displayed more naive CD4+ cells, plus higher diversity, than the aged donors did. Estimates drawn from one million T cells were deemed to understate diversity. Observed TCR beta diversity per million T cells went down as age went up. This fall followed a roughly linear course with age.

The sample taken for sequencing was blood. The receptor was isolated from a woman aged 55 to 70 in good health.

The CDR3 protein is CASSGPTSAEFF. The CDR3 coding sequence is TGCGCCAGCAGCGGACCGACAAGTGCTGAGTTCTTC. This chain joins TRBV5-1 and TRBJ2-1; no firm D call. Germline CDR1 and CDR2: SGHRS and YFSETQ. The CDR3 is 12 residues long. V lost 4 bases and J lost 14, with 16 bases in between.